These 28 T cell receptor beta chains share one sample of origin, sequenced in a study of T-cell memory formation after mild COVID-19. Each CDR3 protein gets one entry after TCRdb re-called the 5' RACE reads with MiXCR. The sample has 250,000 to 300,000 distinct CDR3 sequences, less than 9.5% seen once. Specimen: PBMCs or a T cell subset sorted from them (not recorded which). The receptors were gathered from a young man who had mild COVID-19 (a few samples of this study predate the infection). Cell type and time point are not known.

This clonotype was detected only a few times. This sequence joins TRBV7-2 and TRBJ2-1; 7 bases align to TRBD2. V trimming: 0 bases; J trimming: 10 bases; junction bases outside the gene matches: 6. The CDR3 totals 14 residues. Germline assignment: CDR1 SGHTA and CDR2 FQGNSA. The CDR3 spells CASSLAGGTREQFF. The CDR3 nucleotides read TGTGCCAGCAGCTTAGCGGGGGGGACTCGCGAGCAGTTCTTC. Together with reference TRBV7-2 and TRBJ2-1, the CDR3 gives the full variable domain: GAGVSQSPSNKVTEKGKDVELRCDPISGHTALYWYRQSLGQGLEFLIYFQGNSAPDKSGLPSDRFSAERTGGSVSTLTIQRTQQEDSAVYLCASSLAGGTREQFFGPGTRLTVL.

This clonotype came up a few times. The chain combines TRBV7-7 with TRBJ2-3; 13 bases line up with TRBD2. The CDR3 has 15 amino acids. The germline V gene encodes CDR1 SSHAT and CDR2 FNYEAQ (reference sequence). J lost 6 bases, V lost 1 base, and 1 base had no gene match. CDR3 sequence: CASSLGGLAGDTQYF. The CDR3 coding sequence is TGTGCCAGCAGCTTAGGGGGACTAGCGGGGGATACGCAGTATTTT.

This chain links TRBV19 with TRBJ1-2, with 8 nucleotides matching TRBD1. This CDR3 is built from 13 residues. The V segment lost 5 bases and the J segment 3 bases; nucleotides outside the gene matches: 2. Per germline, CDR1 LNHDA and CDR2 SQIVND (reference sequence). CDR3 amino acids: CASSDRGHYGYTF. CDR3 coding DNA: TGTGCCAGTAGTGACAGGGGCCACTATGGCTACACCTTC.

This clonotype was seen a handful of times. V gene TRBV5-1 combines with J gene TRBJ2-3, with D uncertain. Trimming took 5 bases from V and 5 from J, leaving 12 bases between them. Germline V gene sequence: CDR1 SGHRS, CDR2 YFSETQ. The CDR3 loop spans 13 amino acids. CDR3 DNA sequence: TGCGCCAGCAGTTCCGGGTCACAAGATACGCAGTATTTT. It codes for CASSSGSQDTQYF.

This clonotype was picked up a small number of times. The chain is built from TRBV18 and TRBJ1-2; 8 bases map to TRBD1. This CDR3 comprises 16 residues. Germline assignment: CDR1 KGHSH and CDR2 LQKENI. The ends lost 2 bases at V and 4 bases at J; junction bases unmatched: 9. This CDR3 is CASSPGTGWLPYGYTF. The CDR3 DNA reads as TGTGCCAGCTCACCAGGGACAGGTTGGCTTCCCTATGGCTACACCTTC.

V and J are TRBV4-1 and TRBJ2-2; maybe TRBD2 (6 bases). The CDR3 is made up of 17 amino acids. Between the trimmed V and J ends, which lost 4 bases and 0 bases, there was a span of 15 bases. Germline V gene lookup returns CDR1 MGHRA and CDR2 YSYEKL. The CDR3 DNA is TGCGCCAGCAGCCTAGCGGCTGGCCACCCGAACACCGGGGAGCTGTTTTTT. Amino acids: CASSLAAGHPNTGELFF.

This clonotype has at least ten counts. The CDR3 DNA reads as TGCGCCAGCAGCTTACAGGGAATTGGGGAGACCCAGTACTTC. Translation: CASSLQGIGETQYF. The chain has TRBV5-1 and TRBJ2-5; a possible D gene is TRBD1 (6 bases). The V and J ends lost 2 bases and 5 bases respectively, with 13 bases between them. The germline gives CDR1 SGHRS, CDR2 YFSETQ. The CDR3 runs to 14 residues. The full variable domain, completed using reference TRBV5-1 and TRBJ2-5, is KAGVTQTPRYLIKTRGQQVTLSCSPISGHRSVSWYQQTPGQGLQFLFEYFSETQRNKGNFPGRFSGRQFSNSRSEMNVSTLELGDSALYLCASSLQGIGETQYFGPGTRLLVL.

The chain combines TRBV5-5 with TRBJ1-4; unclear D gene. Per the germline V gene, CDR1 is SGHKS and CDR2 is YYEKEE (reference sequence). The CDR3 totals 15 residues. The V end was cut by 0 bases, the J end by 8 bases, with 14 bases between. DNA for the CDR3: TGTGCCAGCAGCTTGGCCGGACTTTCGGGAGAAAAACTGTTTTTT. It translates to CASSLAGLSGEKLFF.

This clonotype was observed many times. The chain employs TRBV7-9 and TRBJ2-5; D is possibly TRBD2 (7 bases). V shed 8 bases and J shed 2 bases, with 12 bases lying between them. The CDR3 sequence is 13 residues long. The V gene's germline CDR1 is SEHNR and CDR2 FQNEAQ (reference sequence). The DNA for the CDR3 is TGTGCCAGCGAAGGGGGGGGTCAAGAGACCCAGTACTTC. Residues: CASEGGGQETQYF.

This clonotype showed up just a few times. The chain recombines TRBV6-2 or TRBV6-3 with TRBJ1-5; D uncertain. Trimming took 0 bases from V and 6 from J, leaving 18 bases between them. CDR3 length equals 17 residues. Germline values: CDR1 MNHEY, CDR2 SVGEGT. DNA of the CDR3: TGTGCCAGCAGTTACTCGAGGGCCCGAACCACAATTCAGCCCCAGCATTTT. Amino acids: CASSYSRARTTIQPQHF.

The chain combines TRBV25-1 with TRBJ2-1; TRBD1 might be the D (5 bases). In germline, CDR1 is MGHDK, CDR2 SYGVNS. This CDR3 is built from 16 residues. V gave up 1 base and J gave up 7 bases, with 17 bases separating them. In nucleotides, the CDR3 is TGTGCCAGCAGTGAATTAGGCAGGGAACCTGATAATGAGCAGTTCTTC. Translating it yields CASSELGREPDNEQFF.

V and J are TRBV4-3 and TRBJ2-3; D is perhaps TRBD1 or TRBD2 (5 bases each). Trimming removed 0 bases from V and 4 bases from J, with 14 bases in between. The CDR3 spans 16 residues. Germline CDR1 is LGHNA and CDR2 is YSLEER. The CDR3 loop is CASSQDRARGSDTQYF. Written as DNA, the CDR3 is TGCGCCAGCAGCCAAGATCGAGCCCGGGGCTCAGATACGCAGTATTTT.

V usage is TRBV6-5 and J usage is TRBJ2-7; D may be TRBD2 (6 bases). This CDR3 has 14 amino acids. Trimming took 4 bases from V and 2 from J, leaving 12 bases between them. The germline gives CDR1 MNHEY, CDR2 SVGAGI. The CDR3 loop reads CASSLYRRAYEQYF. Written as DNA, the CDR3 is TGTGCCAGCAGTTTGTACAGGAGGGCCTACGAGCAGTACTTC.

The sample holds one count of this clonotype. This chain connects TRBV18 to TRBJ1-2; 9 positions agree with TRBD1. With V trimmed by 3 bases and J by 4 bases, 3 bases remained unmatched. This CDR3 has 14 amino acids. Looked up from germline, CDR1 is KGHSH and CDR2 is LQKENI. The CDR3 sequence: CASSPTGGSYGYTF. Here the CDR3 DNA reads TGTGCCAGCTCACCTACAGGGGGCAGCTATGGCTACACCTTC.

This clonotype occurred many times. This chain joins TRBV12-3 or TRBV12-4 and TRBJ2-5; 13 nucleotides line up with TRBD2. The CDR3 sequence is 15 residues long. Germline trimming cut 7 bases from V and 4 bases from J; bases unmatched to any gene: 6. CDR3 nucleotide sequence: TGTGCCAGCACTCCCGGACTAGCGGGGGTAGAGACCCAGTACTTC. This codes for CASTPGLAGVETQYF.

This clonotype appeared many times. J is TRBJ1-4 and V is TRBV5-1; 10 bases match TRBD1. Unmatched junction bases numbered 4, after V lost 4 bases and J lost 7 bases. Germline V gene sequence: CDR1 SGHRS, CDR2 YFSETQ. The CDR3 is made up of 14 amino acids. DNA for the CDR3: TGCGCCAGCAGCCGCGGGACAGGGGTTGAAAAACTGTTTTTT. The encoded protein is CASSRGTGVEKLFF.

This clonotype has a handful of counts. The chain employs TRBV29-1 and TRBJ1-1; no definite D call. V shed 7 bases and J shed 0 bases, with 12 bases lying between them. CDR1 and CDR2 from the germline V gene are SQVTM and ANQGSEA. This CDR3 comprises 13 residues. CDR3 sequence: CSDQMTLNTEAFF. DNA for the CDR3: TGCAGCGACCAAATGACACTGAACACTGAAGCTTTCTTT.

This clonotype was seen a handful of times. A junction boundary mismatches the germline segment, possibly from a read error. The gene calls are TRBV3-1 and TRBJ2-3; D tentatively fits TRBD1 or TRBD2 (6 bases each). The CDR3 consists of 17 residues. The germline V gene encodes CDR1 LGHDT and CDR2 YNNKEL (reference sequence). The CDR3 DNA is TGTGCCAGCAGCCAAGAGGCGGGAAGAGTGAGGACAGCTACGCAGTATTTT. This sequence encodes CASSQEAGRVRTATQYF.

This clonotype was detected only a few times. The chain uses TRBV12-3 or TRBV12-4 and TRBJ2-3, with 12 bases that match TRBD2. Trimming cost V 6 bases and J 2 bases; bases outside gene matches: 6. The CDR3 consists of 16 residues. Here the CDR3 DNA reads TGTGCCAGCAGCCGCCTAGCGGGGGGGTCCACAGATACGCAGTATTTT. Encoded protein: CASSRLAGGSTDTQYF.

This clonotype has a handful of counts. The V and J genes are TRBV23-1 and TRBJ2-3, with D unresolved. TRBV23-1 is an open reading frame whose function is uncertain. CDR3 size: 14 residues. CDR3 sequence reads: CPLEHPTSSDTQYF. The CDR3 DNA follows: TGCCCGCTCGAGCACCCAACCTCCTCCGATACGCAGTATTTT.

In its sample, this clonotype was seen many times. V usage is TRBV10-3 and J usage is TRBJ1-4, with 8 bases matching TRBD1. This CDR3 region has 15 residues. Germline V gene lookup returns CDR1 ENHRY and CDR2 SYGVKD. The V gene end was trimmed by 4 bases and the J gene end by 5 bases; junction bases not matched to a gene: 6. The CDR3 is CAISAGTGPNEKLFF. Written as DNA, the CDR3 is TGTGCCATCAGTGCCGGGACAGGCCCAAATGAAAAACTGTTTTTT.

The chain uses TRBV12-3 or TRBV12-4 and TRBJ1-5; D is unclear. Deletions cut 5 bases from V and 9 bases from J, with 14 bases between. The CDR3 spans 13 residues. The CDR3 region is CASSQEGWGPQHF. DNA of the CDR3: TGTGCCAGCAGTCAAGAGGGTTGGGGGCCCCAGCATTTT.

This clonotype was picked up many times. The genes are TRBV12-3 or TRBV12-4 and TRBJ1-2; D ambiguous. The CDR3 is 13 amino acids. V was trimmed by 3 bases and J by 7 bases, leaving 12 bases between them. CDR3 amino acids: CASSFPTRRGYTF. CDR3 coding DNA: TGTGCCAGCAGTTTCCCCACACGTCGTGGCTACACCTTC.

V is TRBV7-6 and J is TRBJ2-2; D is possibly TRBD1 (5 bases). Germline V gene data show CDR1 as SGHVS and CDR2 as FNYEAQ. CDR3 size: 14 residues. Trimming stripped 5 bases from V and 8 bases from J, with 15 bases between. The CDR3 bases are TGTGCCAGCAGCGCGACAGTGCCTCCAGGGGAGCTGTTTTTT. Protein product: CASSATVPPGELFF. Complete variable domain (other parts from reference TRBV7-6 and TRBJ2-2): GAGVSQSPRYKVTKRGQDVALRCDPISGHVSLYWYRQALGQGPEFLTYFNYEAQQDKSGLPNDRFSAERPEGSISTLTIQRTEQRDSAMYRCASSATVPPGELFFGEGSRLTVL.

This rearrangement joins TRBV15 to TRBJ2-1, with D unclear. CDR3 size: 15 residues. CDR1 is LNHNV, CDR2 YYDKDF, per germline (reference sequence). The V end lost 0 bases, the J end lost 0 bases, and 6 bases lay between the germline ends. CDR3 nucleotides: TGTGCCACCAGCAGAGAGGGTCCCTCCTACAATGAGCAGTTCTTC. Translation: CATSREGPSYNEQFF.

This clonotype occurred many times. CDR3 region: CASSQRLAGEGTTQEFF. CDR3 sequence (DNA): TGTGCCAGCAGCCAACGTCTAGCGGGGGAGGGTACTACCCAGGAGTTCTTC. The chain is built from TRBV7-8 and TRBJ2-1; 10 nucleotides line up with TRBD2. Germline trimming cut 5 bases from V and 14 bases from J; bases unmatched to any gene: 21. The CDR3 loop spans 17 amino acids. From germline, CDR1 is SGHVS and CDR2 FQNEAQ.

Only a few counts were recorded for this clonotype. This chain connects TRBV4-1 to TRBJ2-5; a possible D gene is TRBD2 (5 bases). Germline V gene data show CDR1 as MGHRA and CDR2 as YSYEKL. Trimming pared 3 bases from V and 5 bases from J, leaving 13 bases between. This CDR3 region has 14 residues. Here the CDR3 reads CASSQVALSETQYF. For the CDR3, the DNA is TGCGCCAGCAGCCAGGTAGCGTTGTCGGAGACCCAGTACTTC.

This clonotype was recorded a few times. The chain has TRBV15 and TRBJ1-2, with 7 bases identical to TRBD1. Per the germline V gene, CDR1 is LNHNV and CDR2 is YYDKDF (reference sequence). V gave up 0 bases and J gave up 2 bases; unmatched junction bases: 3. This CDR3 has 15 amino acids. CDR3 in amino acids: CATSRDWGQNYGYTF. The CDR3 region has the DNA TGTGCCACCAGCAGAGATTGGGGACAGAACTATGGCTACACCTTC.